This TCR beta chain was sequenced for a study of cytomegalovirus exposure and HLA in healthy donors. Study results and limitations: Later analysis associated a missense DCLRE1C variant with TCR beta V- and J-gene trimming. By a later analysis, the bulk of CMV-associated TCR beta chains appeared HLA-restricted. DRB1 had the most TCR associations and HLA-C the fewest, a later analysis found, with rates varying by HLA locus.

A multiplex PCR was run with 60 Vbeta primers and 13 Jbeta primers. TCRdb's table, derived via immunoSEQ multiplex PCR, lists solely in-frame clones and lacks some. This sample carries 150,000 to 200,000 clones, less than 80% of them seen once, and the ten largest clones take 4% to 4.5%. After removal of 3 bases from V and 6 bases from J, the junction contained 10 bases not matched to a gene. From germline, CDR1 is SGHAT and CDR2 FQNNGV. The CDR3 is made up of 16 amino acids. Turning to this clone: Its specificity is not known.

Each donor was nominally healthy when sampled (though unrecorded immune exposures were likely). The source is a woman aged 25 to 39 in good health and CMV-seropositive. What was sequenced was PBMCs. The J gene is TRBJ2-2, the V gene TRBV11-2; 7 nucleotides agree with TRBD1. The CDR3 protein is CASSFNWVGGSGELFF. CDR3 in DNA: TGTGCCAGCAGCTTTAATTGGGTAGGGGGCTCCGGGGAGCTGTTTTTT.